The sequence of this T cell receptor (beta chain) was determined in a study of control samples from healthy donors and cancer patients. This clone was detected once. Clones were sequenced by immunoSEQ multiplex PCR, and TCRdb holds only the in-frame ones, with some missing. The sample records 100,000 to 110,000 clones, more than 75% being singletons. Germline V gene data show CDR1 as MNHNY and CDR2 as SVGAGI (reference sequence). The V end was cut by 2 bases, the J end by 4 bases, with 12 bases between. The CDR3 sequence is 15 residues long. The chain couples TRBV6-6 to TRBJ1-5; tentative D call: TRBD1 (6 bases). Sequenced input: blood. The TCR sequence derives from a woman aged 50 to 60 in good health. The CDR3 loop is CASSYEGRGNQPQHF. CDR3 DNA: TGTGCCAGCAGTTACGAGGGCAGGGGAAATCAGCCCCAGCATTTT.